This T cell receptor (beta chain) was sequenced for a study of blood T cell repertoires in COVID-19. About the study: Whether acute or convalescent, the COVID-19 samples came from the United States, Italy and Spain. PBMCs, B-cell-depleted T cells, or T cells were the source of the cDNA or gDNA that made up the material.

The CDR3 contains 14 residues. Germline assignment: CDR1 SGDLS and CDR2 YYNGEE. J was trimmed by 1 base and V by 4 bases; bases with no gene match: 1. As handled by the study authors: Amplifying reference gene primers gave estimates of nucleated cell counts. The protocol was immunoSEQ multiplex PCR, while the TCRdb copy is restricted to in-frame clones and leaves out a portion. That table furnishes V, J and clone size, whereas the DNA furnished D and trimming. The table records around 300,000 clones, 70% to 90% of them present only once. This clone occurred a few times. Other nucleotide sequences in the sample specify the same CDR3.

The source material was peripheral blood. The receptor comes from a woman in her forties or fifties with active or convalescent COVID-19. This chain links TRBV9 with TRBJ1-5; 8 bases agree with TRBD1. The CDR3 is CASSRDRSNQPQHF. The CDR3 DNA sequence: TGTGCCAGCAGCAGGGACAGGAGCAATCAGCCCCAGCATTTT.